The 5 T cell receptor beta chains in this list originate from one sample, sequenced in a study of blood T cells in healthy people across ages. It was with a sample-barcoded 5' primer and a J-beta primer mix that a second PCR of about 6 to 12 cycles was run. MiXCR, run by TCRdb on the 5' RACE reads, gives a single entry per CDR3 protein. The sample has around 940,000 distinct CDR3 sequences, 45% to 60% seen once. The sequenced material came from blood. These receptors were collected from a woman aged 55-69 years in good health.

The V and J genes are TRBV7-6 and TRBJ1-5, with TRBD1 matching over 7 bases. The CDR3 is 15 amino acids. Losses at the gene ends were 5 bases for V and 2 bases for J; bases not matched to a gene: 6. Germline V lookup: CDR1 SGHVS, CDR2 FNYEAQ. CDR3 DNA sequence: TGTGCCAGCAGCCCTAATACAGGGGGCAATCAGCCCCAGCATTTT. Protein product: CASSPNTGGNQPQHF.

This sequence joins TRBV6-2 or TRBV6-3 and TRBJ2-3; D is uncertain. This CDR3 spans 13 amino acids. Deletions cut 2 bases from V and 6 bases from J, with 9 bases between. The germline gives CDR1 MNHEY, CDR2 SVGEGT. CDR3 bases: TGTGCCAGCAGTTACCTTTACGCCGATACGCAGTATTTT. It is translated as CASSYLYADTQYF.

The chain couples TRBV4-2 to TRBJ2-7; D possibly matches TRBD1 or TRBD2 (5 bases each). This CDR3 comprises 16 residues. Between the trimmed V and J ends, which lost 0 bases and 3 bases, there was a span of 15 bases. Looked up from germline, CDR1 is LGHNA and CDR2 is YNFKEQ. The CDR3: CASSQDQGRGGYEQYF. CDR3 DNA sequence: TGTGCCAGCAGCCAAGATCAAGGTCGTGGGGGCTACGAGCAGTACTTC.

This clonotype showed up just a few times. CDR3 region: CSVRLAGEHEQYF. CDR3 nucleotide sequence: TGCAGCGTTAGACTAGCGGGAGAGCACGAGCAGTACTTC. The rearrangement joins TRBV29-1 to TRBJ2-5; 12 bases align to TRBD2. The J call may be faulty, since TRBJ2-7 better matches the DNA end. This CDR3 spans 13 amino acids. Germline lookup yields CDR1 SQVTM and CDR2 ANQGSEA.

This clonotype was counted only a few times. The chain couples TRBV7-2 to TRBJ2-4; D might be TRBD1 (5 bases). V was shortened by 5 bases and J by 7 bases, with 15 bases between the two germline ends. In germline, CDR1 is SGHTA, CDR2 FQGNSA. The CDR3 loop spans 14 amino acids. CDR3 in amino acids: CASSREGKGNIQYF. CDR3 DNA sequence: TGTGCCAGCAGCCGAGAAGGCAAGGGGAACATTCAGTACTTC.